This T cell receptor (beta chain) was profiled in a study of shared clonotypes between healthy human individuals. This clone was seen just once. Some clones are missing from TCRdb's copy, which holds only in-frame ones; the method was immunoSEQ multiplex PCR. The sample yields roughly 2,300,000 clones, around 92% seen once. After removal of 0 bases from V and 0 bases from J, the junction contained 0 bases not matched to a gene. Germline lookup yields CDR1 SGHNT and CDR2 YYREEE (reference sequence). This CDR3 is built from 16 residues. The sequence was collected from a young man in good health. Some clones in this sample may be carry-over from other donors' samples. The genes are TRBV5-4 and TRBJ2-1, with TRBD2 matching 10 bases. The sequenced material came from naive CD4+ T cells from PBMCs. As for subset: CD45RA+ positively selected. CDR3 in amino acids: CASSLASGGSYNEQFF. As DNA, the CDR3 is TGTGCCAGCAGCTTGGCTAGCGGGGGCTCCTACAATGAGCAGTTCTTC.